Detailed here is one TCR beta chain. What it recognizes is unknown. The CDR3 totals 15 residues. Trimming cost V 5 bases and J 4 bases, with 14 bases left between them. The V gene's germline CDR1 is MNHEY and CDR2 SMNVEV (reference sequence). This record comes from a study of cytomegalovirus exposure and HLA in healthy donors. Assay: immunoSEQ multiplex PCR; the TCRdb copy retains only in-frame clones and omits some. The data contain about 140,000 clones, just under 85% of them singletons. Study-wide points: Among TCR sequences, most were rare, though some public TCRs appeared in many donors. Among TCR beta chains, those listed as cytomegalovirus-associated numbered about 160.

This chain joins TRBV27 and TRBJ1-4; D may be TRBD1 (6 bases). The sample taken for sequencing was PBMCs. The clonotype originates from a woman younger than 45 in good health and CMV-seronegative. DNA for the CDR3: TGTGCCAGCAGTATTCGGACAGCAAGTAATGAAAAACTGTTTTTT. Its protein product is CASSIRTASNEKLFF. The variable domain in full, with the rest retrieved from reference TRBV27 and TRBJ1-4, is EAQVTQNPRYLITVTGKKLTVTCSQNMNHEYMSWYRQDPGLGLRQIYYSMNVEVTDKGDVPEGYKVSRKEKRNFPLILESPSPNQTSLYFCASSIRTASNEKLFFGSGTQLSVL.